The 17 T cell receptor beta chains reported below all come from one sample, sequenced in a study of regulatory T cells in long-lasting Graves disease. Time point described: newly diagnosed GD, antithyroid drugs for less than 3 months. The TCR library was made from RNA extracted from PBMCs. Investigators prepared the TCR beta libraries by applying iRepertoire HTBI primers and Arm-PCR of CDR3 regions. Using its own MiXCR run on the multiplex PCR reads, TCRdb lists one record per CDR3 protein. The sample carries under 450,000 distinct CDR3 sequences, 15% to 20% recorded once. The sample was also reused in another study, on T cells in Graves' hyperthyroidism and ophthalmopathy.

Sample: peripheral blood mononuclear cells (PBMCs), taken at new diagnosis, from a patient treated with antithyroid drugs. The receptors were sampled from a woman aged 18-35 years with Graves disease.

This clonotype was detected ten times or more. V and J are TRBV10-3 and TRBJ1-1, with a tentative D call TRBD1 (6 bases). CDR1 is ENHRY, CDR2 SYGVKD, per germline. This CDR3 has 13 residues. Between the trimmed V and J ends, which lost 8 bases and 2 bases, there was a span of 12 bases. The CDR3 coding sequence is TGTGCCATCCGGACAGAGGCCAACACTGAAGCTTTCTTT. Translated: CAIRTEANTEAFF.

This clonotype was seen at least ten times. The chain links TRBV29-1 to TRBJ2-3; D is unclear. The V gene's germline CDR1 is SQVTM and CDR2 ANQGSEA. The CDR3 runs to 14 residues. V was cut by 0 bases and J by 2 bases, with 9 bases left in between. The CDR3 is CSVEDDGPTDTQYF. The CDR3 DNA follows: TGCAGCGTTGAAGACGACGGGCCCACAGATACGCAGTATTTT.

This clonotype has ten or more counts. V and J are TRBV9 and TRBJ2-1, with 11 bases matching TRBD1. Germline loops: CDR1 SGDLS, CDR2 YYNGEE. The ends lost 3 bases at V and 6 bases at J; junction bases unmatched: 5. This CDR3 is built from 15 residues. The CDR3 here is CASSGGQGEINEQFF. The CDR3 coding sequence is TGTGCCAGCAGCGGGGGACAGGGGGAGATCAATGAGCAGTTCTTC.

This clonotype was counted only a few times. The chain is built from TRBV4-2 and TRBJ2-1; TRBD2 might be the D (6 bases). The V end lost 1 base, the J end lost 2 bases, and 15 bases lay between the germline ends. The CDR3 covers 17 residues. CDR1 and CDR2 from the germline V gene are LGHNA and YNFKEQ. DNA of the CDR3: TGTGCCAGCAGCCAAGGACTGCAGGAGGGCCCCTACAATGAGCAGTTCTTC. It codes for CASSQGLQEGPYNEQFF.

The gene calls are TRBV4-2 and TRBJ2-7; unclear D gene. The CDR3 runs 14 residues. V was cut by 0 bases and J by 2 bases, with 8 bases left in between. Germline CDR1 LGHNA, CDR2 YNFKEQ. The CDR3: CASSQDWVTYEQYF. CDR3 DNA: TGTGCCAGCAGCCAAGACTGGGTTACCTACGAGCAGTACTTC.

This clonotype was counted at least ten times. This chain connects TRBV12-3 or TRBV12-4 to TRBJ2-6, with D perhaps TRBD2 (6 bases). V lost 6 bases to trimming and J lost 2 bases, with 11 bases between them. This CDR3 is built from 15 residues. The CDR3 loop is CASRRGGAGANVLTF. In DNA, the CDR3 is TGTGCCAGCAGAAGAGGAGGGGCTGGGGCCAACGTCCTGACTTTC.

The chain recombines TRBV7-9 with TRBJ2-1; 11 nucleotides match TRBD2. Unmatched junction bases numbered 10, after V lost 4 bases and J lost 8 bases. CDR1 is SEHNR and CDR2 is FQNEAQ in the germline V gene (reference sequence). CDR3 length equals 16 residues. The CDR3 sequence is CASSSYTSGGLDEQFF. CDR3 coding DNA: TGTGCCAGCAGCTCGTACACTAGCGGGGGCTTAGATGAGCAGTTCTTC.

J is TRBJ2-7 and V is TRBV5-1; 10 positions agree with TRBD1. CDR1 is SGHRS, CDR2 YFSETQ, per germline. Trimming at V came to 2 bases and at J to 3 bases, leaving 2 bases not matched to a gene. The CDR3 runs 14 residues. The CDR3 DNA follows: TGCGCCAGCAGCTTCCGGACAGGGGGCTACGAGCAGTACTTC. Translation gives CASSFRTGGYEQYF.

There are many counts of this clonotype. The chain employs TRBV10-3 and TRBJ2-7, with a possible D match to TRBD1 (6 bases). Germline CDR1 is ENHRY and CDR2 is SYGVKD. V lost 6 bases and J 3 bases, leaving 18 bases between the germline ends. The length of the CDR3 is 15 residues. The chain's CDR3 is CAISGGLSDSYEQYF. The CDR3 DNA follows: TGTGCCATCAGCGGTGGTTTGTCGGACAGCTACGAGCAGTACTTC.

This clonotype was counted ten times or more. The chain employs TRBV6-5 and TRBJ2-3; the D is unclear. The CDR3 covers 12 residues. Germline assignment: CDR1 MNHEY and CDR2 SVGAGI. V shed 4 bases and J shed 0 bases, with 2 bases lying between them. The CDR3, as DNA: TGTGCCAGCAGTTTCAGCACAGATACGCAGTATTTT. This translates into CASSFSTDTQYF.

This clonotype was seen repeatedly, ten times or more. The chain uses TRBV9 and TRBJ2-3; D uncertain. The CDR3 is made up of 15 amino acids. Germline values: CDR1 SGDLS, CDR2 YYNGEE. V shed 1 base and J shed 2 bases, with 11 bases lying between them. The CDR3 is CASSVRPRNTDTQYF. The CDR3 DNA sequence: TGTGCCAGCAGCGTACGGCCTAGAAACACAGATACGCAGTATTTT.

This clonotype appeared many times. This chain links TRBV2 with TRBJ2-2, with 12 nucleotides matching TRBD2. V lost 4 bases to trimming and J lost 4 bases; unmatched junction nucleotides: 1. This CDR3 has 15 residues. CDR1 and CDR2 from the germline V gene are SNHLY and FYNNEI. The CDR3 DNA follows: TGTGCCAGCAGTGTACTAGCGGGAGGCACCGGGGAGCTGTTTTTT. Translated: CASSVLAGGTGELFF.

This clonotype was counted many times. The V call is TRBV12-3 or TRBV12-4, the J call TRBJ2-5, with TRBD2 identical over 11 bases. The CDR3 spans 17 residues. Trimming took 3 bases from V and 1 from J; bases not matched to a gene: 7. The CDR3: CASSFLAGGRFQETQYF. In DNA, the CDR3 is TGTGCCAGCAGTTTCCTAGCGGGAGGTCGATTCCAAGAGACCCAGTACTTC.

This clonotype was seen ten or more times. The rearrangement links TRBV2 to TRBJ1-5, with no clear D. V was pared by 4 bases and J by 2 bases, with 6 bases between. There are 13 residues in the CDR3. CDR1 is SNHLY, CDR2 FYNNEI, per germline. CDR3 residues: CASSVEGNQPQHF. The CDR3 DNA reads as TGTGCCAGCAGTGTAGAAGGCAATCAGCCCCAGCATTTT.

This clonotype has at least ten counts. The V and J genes are TRBV10-3 and TRBJ2-7, with D tentatively TRBD2 (5 bases). V gave up 6 bases and J gave up 2 bases, with 14 bases separating them. Germline assignment: CDR1 ENHRY and CDR2 SYGVKD. This CDR3 is built from 14 residues. CDR3 in DNA: TGTGCCATCAGACAACCCGGGAATACCTACGAGCAGTACTTC. This translates into CAIRQPGNTYEQYF.

This clonotype was counted a few times. This sequence joins TRBV6-2 or TRBV6-3 and TRBJ1-2; D may be TRBD1 (5 bases). V lost 4 bases to trimming and J lost 3 bases, with 9 bases between them. This CDR3 region has 13 residues. Germline V gene lookup returns CDR1 MNHEY and CDR2 SVGEGT. The CDR3 protein is CASSSGGYYGYTF. CDR3 nucleotides: TGTGCCAGCAGTTCCGGGGGGTACTATGGCTACACCTTC.

As regards this clonotype: Relative to the germline gene, one junction end is altered; a read error may explain this. V is TRBV27 and J is TRBJ2-3, with D perhaps TRBD1 or TRBD2 (5 bases each). In germline, CDR1 is MNHEY, CDR2 SMNVEV (reference sequence). The CDR3 has 14 residues. In DNA form, the CDR3 reads TGTGCCGGCAGTCCCCCCTGGGACCTGCATACGCAGTATTTT. This encodes CAGSPPWDLHTQYF.